This entry lists 32 T cell receptor beta chains sequenced from one sample in a study of identical twins. TCRdb processed the 5' RACE reads anew with MiXCR; each CDR3 protein has one entry. The table records around 250,000 distinct CDR3 sequences, 7% of them present only once. The sample was also linked to a second study, of yellow fever vaccine responses in identical twins.

The material sequenced was memory (CD45RO+) T cells sorted from blood. The receptors originated from a young woman in good health.

This clonotype came up many times. The chain employs TRBV9 and TRBJ2-3; D unresolved. The CDR3 is 13 amino acids. Trimming stripped 2 bases from V and 2 bases from J, with 6 bases between. From germline, CDR1 is SGDLS and CDR2 YYNGEE. CDR3 bases: TGTGCCAGCAGCGTCCAGTTCACAGATACGCAGTATTTT. Its protein is CASSVQFTDTQYF.

This clonotype appeared a few times. The rearrangement uses TRBV4-1 and TRBJ2-2; 14 bases align to TRBD2. The V and J ends lost 4 bases and 6 bases, in that order; junction bases with no gene match: 10. The CDR3 extends over 18 amino acids. Germline V CDR1 and CDR2: MGHRA, YSYEKL. The CDR3 DNA reads TGCGCCAGCAGCCTGAGACTAGCGGGAGGGCGGTTCGCCGGGGAGCTGTTTTTT. Amino acid sequence: CASSLRLAGGRFAGELFF.

This clonotype was recorded many times. V usage is TRBV25-1 and J usage is TRBJ2-1; TRBD1 matches at 8 bases. CDR3 length: 15 amino acids. Germline lookup yields CDR1 MGHDK and CDR2 SYGVNS. J was trimmed by 3 bases and V by 2 bases; bases with no gene match: 3. The CDR3 here is CASSEHRGNYNEQFF. Written as DNA, the CDR3 is TGTGCCAGCAGTGAACACAGGGGGAACTACAATGAGCAGTTCTTC.

This clonotype has more than one count but fewer than ten. The chain links TRBV6-1 to TRBJ2-1, with a possible D match to TRBD2 (5 bases). In germline, CDR1 is MNHNS, CDR2 SASEGT. The V end lost 9 bases, the J end lost 6 bases, and 18 bases lay between the germline ends. This CDR3 spans 14 amino acids. The CDR3 reads CASVRAVWVNEQFF. Written as DNA, the CDR3 is TGTGCCAGTGTTAGAGCGGTTTGGGTCAATGAGCAGTTCTTC.

This clonotype was seen more than once but under ten times. The genes are TRBV5-5 and TRBJ1-3; no clear D. The CDR3 runs 15 residues. The germline CDR1 and CDR2 sequences are SGHKS and YYEKEE (reference sequence). V lost 4 bases, J lost 2 bases, and 13 bases lay in between. DNA for the CDR3: TGTGCCAGCAGCCCCCCCATAGGAGCTGGAAACACCATATATTTT. It encodes CASSPPIGAGNTIYF.

The sample holds many counts of this clonotype. The gene calls are TRBV10-3 and TRBJ1-4; D unresolved. This CDR3 comprises 14 residues. The V and J ends lost 0 bases and 8 bases respectively, with 10 bases between them. CDR1 and CDR2 from the germline V gene are ENHRY and SYGVKD. CDR3 DNA: TGTGCCATCAGTGAGTCGGACGTGCAGGAAAAACTGTTTTTT. This gives the protein CAISESDVQEKLFF.

The table lists this clonotype with many counts. J is TRBJ1-1 and V is TRBV4-2, with a possible D match to TRBD1 (5 bases). Germline values: CDR1 LGHNA, CDR2 YNFKEQ. V gave up 0 bases and J gave up 0 bases, with 8 bases separating them. This CDR3 has 15 amino acids. The CDR3 here is CASSQERDLNTEAFF. The CDR3 nucleotides are TGTGCCAGCAGCCAAGAAAGGGACTTGAACACTGAAGCTTTCTTT.

The table lists this clonotype with many counts. V and J are TRBV20-1 and TRBJ2-3, with 9 positions matching TRBD2. Germline assignment: CDR1 DFQATT and CDR2 SNEGSKA (reference sequence). The CDR3 has 17 residues. V lost 0 bases to trimming and J lost 2 bases; unmatched junction nucleotides: 9. The CDR3 coding sequence is TGCAGTGCTAGAGATTCCCTAGCGGGGACTCACACAGATACGCAGTATTTT. It translates to CSARDSLAGTHTDTQYF.

This clonotype was observed at least ten times. This chain connects TRBV5-1 to TRBJ1-2, with D possibly TRBD1 on 5 matching bases. From germline, CDR1 is SGHRS and CDR2 YFSETQ. The CDR3 extends over 13 amino acids. The V end lost 0 bases, the J end lost 7 bases, and 10 bases lay between the germline ends. The CDR3 here is CASSLGQSGGYTF. CDR3 sequence (DNA): TGCGCCAGCAGCTTGGGACAGTCTGGTGGCTACACCTTC.

This clonotype was counted ten times or more. The chain combines TRBV3-1 with TRBJ1-1, with 7 bases matching TRBD1. Germline V CDR1 and CDR2: LGHDT, YNNKEL (reference sequence). The CDR3 consists of 16 residues. Trimming removed 4 bases from V and 5 bases from J; junction bases left unmatched: 13. CDR3: CASSRWGQGGQTEAFF. In DNA, the CDR3 is TGTGCCAGCAGCCGCTGGGGGCAGGGGGGACAAACTGAAGCTTTCTTT.

This clonotype came up a few times. The rearrangement links TRBV18 to TRBJ2-3, with a tentative D call TRBD2 (5 bases). The germline V gene has CDR1 KGHSH and CDR2 LQKENI. The germline V and J ends were trimmed by 1 base and 0 bases, with 11 bases remaining between them. The CDR3 consists of 16 residues. CDR3 sequence (DNA): TGTGCCAGCTCACCACAGGACTTTTCTAGCACAGATACGCAGTATTTT. Its protein product is CASSPQDFSSTDTQYF.

V is TRBV20-1 and J is TRBJ1-2; D is unclear. The V end lost 3 bases, the J end lost 8 bases, and 16 bases lay between the germline ends. Germline values: CDR1 DFQATT, CDR2 SNEGSKA (reference sequence). The length of the CDR3 is 13 residues. CDR3 nucleotide sequence: TGCAGTGCTAGCCCCGCTCCCTCGCGGGGCTACACCTTC. It yields the protein CSASPAPSRGYTF.

Only a few counts were recorded for this clonotype. CDR3 DNA sequence: TGTGCCAGCAGTTTTCGGGGTAGCACCGGGGAGCTGTTTTTT. It yields the protein CASSFRGSTGELFF. J is TRBJ2-2 and V is TRBV12-3 or TRBV12-4, with a possible D match to TRBD2 (5 bases). The CDR3 covers 14 residues. The V gene lost 3 bases and the J gene lost 4 bases, with 9 bases spanning the gap.

In this sample, this clonotype turned up a few times. The chain carries TRBV6-6 and TRBJ2-2; D is ambiguous. CDR1 and CDR2 (germline): MNHNY, SVGAGI (reference sequence). Trimming stripped 2 bases from V and 3 bases from J, with 4 bases between. The CDR3 covers 13 residues. CDR3 bases: TGTGCCAGCAGTTACAGGGACACCGGGGAGCTGTTTTTT. This gives the protein CASSYRDTGELFF.

Only a few counts were recorded for this clonotype. The genes are TRBV7-9 and TRBJ2-1; TRBD1 or TRBD2 may be the D gene (5 bases each). Trimming cost V 5 bases and J 4 bases, with 12 bases left between them. The germline gives CDR1 SEHNR, CDR2 FQNEAQ (reference sequence). The CDR3 is made up of 14 amino acids. CDR3 amino acids: CASSPRDDYNEQFF. CDR3 DNA sequence: TGTGCCAGCAGCCCACGGGACGATTACAATGAGCAGTTCTTC.

This clonotype showed up just a few times. The chain recombines TRBV5-1 with TRBJ1-2; the D gene is possibly TRBD1 (5 bases). The CDR3 runs to 16 residues. V shed 5 bases and J shed 2 bases, with 19 bases lying between them. Germline CDR1 reads SGHRS; CDR2 reads YFSETQ. The CDR3 sequence is CASRPGLTGSNYGYTF. The CDR3 DNA is TGCGCCAGCAGACCGGGACTGACGGGGTCCAACTATGGCTACACCTTC.

The sample holds many counts of this clonotype. The V gene is TRBV10-1, the J gene TRBJ2-1; 8 bases align to TRBD2. There are 15 residues in the CDR3. After removal of 5 bases from V and 1 base from J, the junction contained 4 bases not matched to a gene. CDR1 and CDR2 (germline): WNHNN, SYGVQD (reference sequence). The CDR3 loop reads CASSSTSESYNEQFF. The CDR3 DNA reads as TGCGCCAGCAGTTCGACTAGCGAATCCTACAATGAGCAGTTCTTC.

This clonotype has ten or more counts. The chain carries TRBV5-1 and TRBJ2-7; TRBD1 aligns across 8 bases. The CDR3 is 15 residues long. CDR1 and CDR2 from the germline V gene are SGHRS and YFSETQ. Trimming cost V 2 bases and J 0 bases; bases outside gene matches: 4. The CDR3 is CASSFGQGSSYEQYF. The DNA for the CDR3 is TGCGCCAGCAGCTTTGGACAGGGCAGCTCCTACGAGCAGTACTTC.

This clonotype was counted many times. The V and J genes are TRBV27 and TRBJ2-3; 7 bases line up with TRBD2. The CDR3 sequence is 16 residues long. Germline trimming cut 3 bases from V and 4 bases from J; bases unmatched to any gene: 10. Germline values: CDR1 MNHEY, CDR2 SMNVEV (reference sequence). For the CDR3, the DNA is TGTGCCAGCAGTTTCCGGACTAGGAAGGTCGCAGATACGCAGTATTTT. Its translation is CASSFRTRKVADTQYF.

V gene TRBV7-9 combines with J gene TRBJ2-1, with TRBD2 matching 10 bases. J was trimmed by 9 bases and V by 8 bases; bases with no gene match: 7. Looked up from germline, CDR1 is SEHNR and CDR2 is FQNEAQ (reference sequence). The CDR3 loop spans 13 amino acids. Here the CDR3 reads CASGLAGVGEQFF. The DNA for the CDR3 is TGTGCCAGCGGCCTAGCGGGGGTGGGTGAGCAGTTCTTC.

This clonotype was seen a handful of times. The chain is built from TRBV20-1 and TRBJ1-5; tentative D call: TRBD1 (5 bases). Germline CDR1 reads DFQATT; CDR2 reads SNEGSKA (reference sequence). The CDR3 consists of 13 residues. Trimming removed 3 bases at V and 2 bases at J, with 8 bases between. In DNA, the CDR3 is TGCAGTGCTAGTCAGGGAGGCAATCAGCCCCAGCATTTT. It specifies CSASQGGNQPQHF.

In regard to this clonotype: A read error may be the cause here, since a much bigger clone is one base away. The chain carries TRBV2 and TRBJ2-3, with 10 bases matching TRBD2. The CDR3 extends over 18 amino acids. The germline CDR1 and CDR2 sequences are SNHLY and FYNNEI. V dropped 10 bases and J dropped 0; count of bases not matched to a gene: 16. The CDR3 nucleotides are TGTGCCATCAGCCAATCGGGACTAGCGTTAACTAGCACAGATACGCAGTATTTT. It encodes CAISQSGLALTSTDTQYF.

The chain carries TRBV14 and TRBJ1-2; 8 bases map to TRBD1. The trim removed 1 base at V and 2 bases at J, leaving 3 bases unmatched. The V gene's germline CDR1 is SGHDN and CDR2 FVKESK. The CDR3 has 15 residues. The CDR3: CASSQGTGPNYGYTF. In DNA, the CDR3 is TGTGCCAGCAGCCAAGGGACAGGGCCCAACTATGGCTACACCTTC. Based on the CDR3 plus reference TRBV14 and TRBJ1-2, the full variable domain is EAGVTQFPSHSVIEKGQTVTLRCDPISGHDNLYWYRRVMGKEIKFLLHFVKESKQDESGMPNNRFLAERTGGTYSTLKVQPAELEDSGVYFCASSQGTGPNYGYTFGSGTRLTVV.

This clonotype was detected many times. The gene calls are TRBV5-1 and TRBJ2-2, with D unresolved. There are 15 residues in the CDR3. The V gene's germline CDR1 is SGHRS and CDR2 YFSETQ. Trimming removed 0 bases from V and 1 base from J, with 7 bases in between. CDR3 region: CASSLEARNTGELFF. The CDR3 region has the DNA TGCGCCAGCAGCTTGGAGGCCAGGAACACCGGGGAGCTGTTTTTT.

In this sample, this clonotype turned up once. V is TRBV3-1 and J is TRBJ1-6, with D unclear. Germline loops: CDR1 LGHDT, CDR2 YNNKEL (reference sequence). The CDR3 extends over 16 amino acids. With 1 base removed from V and 6 bases from J, the gap between germline ends came to 13 bases. This CDR3 reads CASSQVLRWGNSPLHF. CDR3 sequence (DNA): TGTGCCAGCAGCCAAGTGCTGCGCTGGGGTAATTCACCCCTCCACTTT.

This clonotype was seen ten or more times. This rearrangement joins TRBV12-3 or TRBV12-4 to TRBJ2-7; D call uncertain. CDR3 size: 12 residues. Trimming cost V 4 bases and J 4 bases, with 8 bases left between them. CDR3 DNA sequence: TGTGCCAGCAGTTCCACCCTGTACGAGCAGTACTTC. This gives the protein CASSSTLYEQYF.

This clonotype was counted at least ten times. The chain links TRBV5-1 to TRBJ2-3; D not resolved. The germline CDR1 and CDR2 sequences are SGHRS and YFSETQ. Trimming removed 0 bases at V and 8 bases at J, with 16 bases between. The CDR3 sequence is 15 residues long. CDR3 region: CASSLEVSNPGTQYF. CDR3 bases: TGCGCCAGCAGCTTGGAGGTATCCAACCCGGGTACGCAGTATTTT.

Only a few counts were recorded for this clonotype. The chain has TRBV25-1 and TRBJ2-1; 9 positions agree with TRBD2. The germline CDR1 and CDR2 sequences are MGHDK and SYGVNS. CDR3 size: 13 residues. Trimming took 6 bases from V and 9 from J; bases not matched to a gene: 6. CDR3 region: CASRTSGSGEQFF. The CDR3 DNA reads as TGTGCCAGCAGGACTAGCGGATCGGGTGAGCAGTTCTTC.

This clonotype was counted many times. The V gene is TRBV12-3 or TRBV12-4, the J gene TRBJ1-2; D uncertain. CDR3 length equals 13 residues. The germline V and J ends were trimmed by 5 bases and 3 bases, with 10 bases remaining between them. CDR3 protein: CASSPGRHYGYTF. In DNA, the CDR3 is TGTGCCAGCAGTCCAGGACGGCACTATGGCTACACCTTC.

This clonotype was counted between two and nine times. This chain joins TRBV7-6 and TRBJ1-2; 7 bases map to TRBD1. V was clipped by 1 base and J by 4 bases; unmatched bases: 3. Germline CDR1 is SGHVS and CDR2 is FNYEAQ. The length of the CDR3 is 14 residues. CDR3 nucleotide sequence: TGTGCCAGCAGCTTAGGAGGGGGCCCCTATGGCTACACCTTC. Its protein is CASSLGGGPYGYTF.

Many counts were recorded for this clonotype. This chain connects TRBV29-1 to TRBJ2-3; 9 bases map to TRBD2. This CDR3 spans 14 amino acids. In germline, CDR1 is SQVTM, CDR2 ANQGSEA. Trimming cost V 4 bases and J 2 bases; bases outside gene matches: 4. CDR3 amino acids: CSVVASGITDTQYF. CDR3 bases: TGCAGCGTTGTGGCTAGCGGGATCACAGATACGCAGTATTTT.

This clonotype has ten or more counts. The chain has TRBV15 and TRBJ1-6, with D possibly being TRBD1 (5 bases). Germline CDR1 is LNHNV and CDR2 is YYDKDF (reference sequence). The CDR3 length is 16 residues. Trimming took off 1 base at V and 8 bases at J, with 15 bases between the two ends. In DNA form, the CDR3 reads TGTGCCACCAGCAGAGTCGCGGGACCAGGCTATTCACCCCTCCACTTT. Translating gives CATSRVAGPGYSPLHF.